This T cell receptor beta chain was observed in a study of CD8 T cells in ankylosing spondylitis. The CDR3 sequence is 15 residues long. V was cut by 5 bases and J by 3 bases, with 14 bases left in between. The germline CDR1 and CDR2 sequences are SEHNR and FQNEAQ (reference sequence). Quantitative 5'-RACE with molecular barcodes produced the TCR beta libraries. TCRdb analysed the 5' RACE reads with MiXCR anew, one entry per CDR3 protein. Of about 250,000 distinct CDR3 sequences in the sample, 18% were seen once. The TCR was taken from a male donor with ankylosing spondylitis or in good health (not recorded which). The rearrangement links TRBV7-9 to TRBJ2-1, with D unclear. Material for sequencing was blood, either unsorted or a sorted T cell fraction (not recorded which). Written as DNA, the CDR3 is TGTGCCAGCAGCGCGCCGGGTGTCAGCTACAATGAGCAGTTCTTC. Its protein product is CASSAPGVSYNEQFF.